This entry describes one T cell receptor beta chain. This sample is part of a study of blood T cell repertoires in COVID-19. Study context: Samples came from the United States, Italy and Spain, spanning acute and convalescent COVID-19. PBMCs, B-cell-depleted T cells, or T cells were the source of the cDNA or gDNA that made up the material.

Per the authors' pipeline: Reference gene primer amplification yielded estimated nucleated cell counts. The table came from immunoSEQ multiplex PCR; TCRdb's copy has only in-frame clones and leaves some out. V and J calls and clone size follow that table, whereas D and trimming were derived from the DNA. This sample carries over 30,000 clones, 65% to 85% of them seen once, and the ten largest clones take 29%. CDR3 length: 13 amino acids. In germline, CDR1 is WNHNN, CDR2 SYGVQD (reference sequence). Trimming removed 9 bases from V and 0 bases from J, with 8 bases in between. V and J are TRBV10-1 and TRBJ2-2, with D possibly matching TRBD2 (6 bases). Source material: peripheral blood. The origin of this receptor is a man older than 75 with active or convalescent COVID-19. Written as DNA, the CDR3 is TGCGCCAGGGGACTGGCGAACACCGGGGAGCTGTTTTTT. This translates into CARGLANTGELFF.